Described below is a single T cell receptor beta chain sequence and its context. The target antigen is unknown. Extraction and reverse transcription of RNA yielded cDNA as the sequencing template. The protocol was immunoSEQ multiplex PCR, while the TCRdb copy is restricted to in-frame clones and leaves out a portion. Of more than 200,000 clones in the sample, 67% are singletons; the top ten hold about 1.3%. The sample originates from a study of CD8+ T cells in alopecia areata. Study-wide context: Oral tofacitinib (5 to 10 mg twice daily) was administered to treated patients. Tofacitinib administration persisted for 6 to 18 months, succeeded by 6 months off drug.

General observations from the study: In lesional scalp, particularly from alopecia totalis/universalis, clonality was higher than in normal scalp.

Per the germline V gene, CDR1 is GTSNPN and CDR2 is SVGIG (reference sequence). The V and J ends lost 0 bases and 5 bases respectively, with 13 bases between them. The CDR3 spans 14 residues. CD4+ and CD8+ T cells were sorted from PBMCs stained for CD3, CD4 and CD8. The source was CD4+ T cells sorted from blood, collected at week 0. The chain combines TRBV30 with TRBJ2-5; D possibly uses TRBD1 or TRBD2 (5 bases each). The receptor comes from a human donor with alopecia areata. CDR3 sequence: CAWSVQAGSETQYF. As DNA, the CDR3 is TGTGCCTGGAGTGTACAGGCGGGTTCGGAGACCCAGTACTTC.